Below, one T cell receptor (beta chain) is given with its context. The table came from immunoSEQ multiplex PCR; TCRdb's copy has only in-frame clones and leaves some out. The profile covers 2,000 to 2,500 clones, with 85% to 95% appearing a single time and approximately 7% taken by the ten largest. The record originates from a study of tumor T cells in aggressive B-cell lymphoma. After removal of 5 bases from V and 2 bases from J, the junction contained 10 bases not matched to a gene. Germline assignment: CDR1 SGHVS and CDR2 FQNEAQ. The CDR3 spans 16 residues. The chain is built from TRBV7-8 and TRBJ2-7; 9 bases match TRBD2. The source of this sequence is an adult with diffuse large B cell lymphoma. Material: tumor tissue. DNA of the CDR3: TGTGCCAGCAGCCCCCAACTAGCGGGCGTAGCCTACGAGCAGTACTTC. This translates into CASSPQLAGVAYEQYF.